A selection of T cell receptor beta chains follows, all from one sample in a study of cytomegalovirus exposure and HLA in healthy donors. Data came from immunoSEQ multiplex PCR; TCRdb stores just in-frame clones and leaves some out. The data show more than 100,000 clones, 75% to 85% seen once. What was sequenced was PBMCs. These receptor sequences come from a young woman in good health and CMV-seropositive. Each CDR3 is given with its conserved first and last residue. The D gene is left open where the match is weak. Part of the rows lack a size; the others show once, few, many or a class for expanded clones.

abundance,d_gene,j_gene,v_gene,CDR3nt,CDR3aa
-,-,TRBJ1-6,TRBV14,TGTGCCAGCAGCCGAAGACAGGTTCTATCACCCCTCCACTTT,CASSRRQVLSPLHF
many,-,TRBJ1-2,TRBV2,TGTGCCAGCGACGGGGGGCTGGGTGGCTACACCTTC,CASDGGLGGYTF
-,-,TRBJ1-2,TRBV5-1,TGCGCCAGCAGCTCCCCGACAGGCACCCAAGCTAACTATGGCTACACCTTC,CASSSPTGTQANYGYTF
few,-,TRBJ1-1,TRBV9,TGTGCCAGCAGCGTATTGGGAGGCCCTGAAGCTTTCTTT,CASSVLGGPEAFF
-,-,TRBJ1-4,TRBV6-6,TGTGCCAGCAGCTTCGTTTCGGGGAACCTTAATGAAAAACTGTTTTTT,CASSFVSGNLNEKLFF
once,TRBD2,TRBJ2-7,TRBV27,TGTGCCAGCAGTCCCCGGGCGGGGGGGCTTGAGCAGTACTTC,CASSPRAGGLEQYF
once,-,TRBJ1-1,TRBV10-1,TGCGCCAGCAGTGAGTACCTCACGGGGTACACTGAAGCTTTCTTT,CASSEYLTGYTEAFF
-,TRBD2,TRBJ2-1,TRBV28,TGTGCCAGCACGAGGCTAGCGGGAGTAAGCAATGAGCAGTTCTTC,CASTRLAGVSNEQFF
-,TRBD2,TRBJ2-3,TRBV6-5,TGTGCCAGCAGTTACTCGGGGGGGATCACAGATACGCAGTATTTT,CASSYSGGITDTQYF
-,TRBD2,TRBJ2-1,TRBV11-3,TGTGCCAGCAGGAATAGCGGGATGGGTGAGCAGTTCTTC,CASRNSGMGEQFF
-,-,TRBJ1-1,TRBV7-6,TGTGCCAGCAGCTTAGCCAGTGTGAGGCTGGGCACTGAAGCTTTCTTT,CASSLASVRLGTEAFF
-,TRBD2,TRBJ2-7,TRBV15,TGTGCCACCAGCGGAACTAGCGGGAGAGGGTACGAGCAGTACTTC,CATSGTSGRGYEQYF
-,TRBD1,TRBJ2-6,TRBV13,TGTGCCAGCAGCCCGACAGGGAGTTTAGGGAACGTCCTGACTTTC,CASSPTGSLGNVLTF
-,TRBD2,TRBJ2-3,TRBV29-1,TGCAGCGTCCCAGGAGGCGGGAGAATAGATACGCAGTATTTT,CSVPGGGRIDTQYF
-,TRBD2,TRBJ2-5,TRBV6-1,TGTGCCAGCAGTCTAGCGGGGGGTCAAGAGACCCAGTACTTC,CASSLAGGQETQYF
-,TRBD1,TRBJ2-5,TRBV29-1,TGCAGCGTTCCCCGGGACAGGGGATTGTCGGAGACCCAGTACTTC,CSVPRDRGLSETQYF
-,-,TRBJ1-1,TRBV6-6,TGTGCCAGCAGTTACTCGTCAGGGGCGAGTGAAGCTTTCTTT,CASSYSSGASEAFF
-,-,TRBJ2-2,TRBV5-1,TGCGCCAGCAGCCCCCGGCTGGGCGACACCGGGGAGCTGTTTTTT,CASSPRLGDTGELFF
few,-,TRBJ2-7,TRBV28,TGTGCCAGCAGTTTATGGGGGGGGGACAGGTCTTACGAGCAGTACTTC,CASSLWGGDRSYEQYF
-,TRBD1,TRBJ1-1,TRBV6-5,TGTGCCAGCACTAGGGGACAGATGAACACTGAAGCTTTCTTT,CASTRGQMNTEAFF
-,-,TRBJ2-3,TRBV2,TGTGCCAGCAGTGAGGCTAGTTCAGATACGCAGTATTTT,CASSEASSDTQYF
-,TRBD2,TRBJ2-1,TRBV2,TGTGCCAGCCGGAGGGCTAGCGGGGGGAAAAAGGGCAATGAGCAGTTCTTC,CASRRASGGKKGNEQFF
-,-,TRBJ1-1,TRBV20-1,TGCAGTGCTGCCCAAGGGGTAAAAGCTTTCTTT,CSAAQGVKAFF
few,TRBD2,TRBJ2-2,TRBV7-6,TGTGCCAGCAGCTTAGGAGCGGGAGGGCCTGGGACCGGGGAGCTGTTTTTT,CASSLGAGGPGTGELFF
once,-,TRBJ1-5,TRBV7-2,TGTGCCAGCAGCCCCAGGGTTAGGGTTGGCAATCAGCCCCAGCATTTT,CASSPRVRVGNQPQHF
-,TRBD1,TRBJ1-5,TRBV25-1,TGTGCCAGCAGTTTATCAGGGGGCGCGGGACCCCAGCATTTT,CASSLSGGAGPQHF
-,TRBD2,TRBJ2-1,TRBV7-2,TGTGCCAGCAGCTCTCTAGCGGACTACAATGAGCAGTTCTTC,CASSSLADYNEQFF
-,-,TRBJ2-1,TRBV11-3,TGTGCCAGCAGCTTAGATTTCAGGGGTCGGGATGAGCAGTTCTTC,CASSLDFRGRDEQFF
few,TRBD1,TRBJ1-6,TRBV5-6,TGTGCCAGCAGCTTGGGCGGGACAGGGGTCGTTCCCCTCCACTTT,CASSLGGTGVVPLHF
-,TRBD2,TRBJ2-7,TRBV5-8,TGTGCCAGCAGCTTGGATGGGACTAGCGGGGTTAGGTACGAGCAGTACTTC,CASSLDGTSGVRYEQYF
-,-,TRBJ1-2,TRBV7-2,TGTGCCAGCAGCTTACCCCTAGGCTATGGCTACACCTTC,CASSLPLGYGYTF